This T cell receptor beta chain was sequenced for a study of cytomegalovirus exposure and HLA in healthy donors. V was trimmed by 7 bases and J by 4 bases, leaving 13 bases between them. Germline V gene data show CDR1 as WSHSY and CDR2 as SAAADI. CDR3 length: 13 residues. 60 Vbeta and 13 Jbeta primers were used in PCR. TCRdb's copy holds only in-frame clones and misses some; the assay was immunoSEQ multiplex PCR. The sample shows roughly 130,000 clones, roughly 83% of them seen only once. Overall study results and limits: Later analysis showed TCR association rates varying by HLA locus, highest for DRB1 and lowest for HLA-C. The study flagged some 180 TCR beta chains as cytomegalovirus-associated. For cytomegalovirus status, the classifier reportedly gave diagnoses with high specificity and sensitivity.

The donors were healthy bone marrow donors. Concerning this clone: Its specificity is not known.

V gene TRBV10-2 combines with J gene TRBJ2-5; possibly TRBD2 for D (6 bases). This sequence was found in a female donor in good health and CMV-seronegative. The material sequenced was PBMCs. This CDR3 is CASMAGTGETQYF. DNA for the CDR3: TGCGCCAGCATGGCGGGGACGGGAGAGACCCAGTACTTC.